Presented here are 9 T cell receptor beta chains from one specimen sequenced in a study of cytomegalovirus exposure and HLA in healthy donors. TCRdb's copy holds only in-frame clones and misses some; the assay was immunoSEQ multiplex PCR. The sample carries around 110,000 clones, 88% recorded once. The sample was PBMCs. The receptors come from a woman younger than 35 in good health and CMV-seropositive.

The genes are TRBV5-1 and TRBJ2-5; 7 nucleotides align to TRBD1. CDR1 is SGHRS and CDR2 is YFSETQ in the germline V gene. The CDR3 has 15 residues. V lost 6 bases to trimming and J lost 1 base; unmatched junction nucleotides: 9. The CDR3 nucleotides read TGCGCCAGCACCCTCTCGACAGGGTCCCAAGAGACCCAGTACTTC. Its protein is CASTLSTGSQETQYF.

The CDR3 sequence is CASSQDHRTVLDTNEKLFF. The CDR3 DNA sequence: TGCGCCAGCAGCCAAGATCATCGGACAGTCCTTGATACTAATGAAAAACTGTTTTTT. This chain joins TRBV4-1 and TRBJ1-4; D is possibly TRBD1 (6 bases). The CDR3 is 19 amino acids. Trimming cost V 0 bases and J 2 bases, with 19 bases left between them. Per the germline V gene, CDR1 is MGHRA and CDR2 is YSYEKL.

The chain uses TRBV27 and TRBJ1-4; D may be TRBD1 (5 bases). CDR1 is MNHEY, CDR2 SMNVEV, per germline (reference sequence). The CDR3 contains 16 residues. Trimming took off 3 bases at V and 8 bases at J, with 19 bases between the two ends. CDR3 DNA sequence: TGTGCCAGCAGTTTGAGTGCGGCGTTGCGGGGGGAAAAACTGTTTTTT. Protein sequence: CASSLSAALRGEKLFF.

The rearrangement joins TRBV25-1 to TRBJ2-1, with D perhaps TRBD2 (6 bases). Trimming stripped 5 bases from V and 2 bases from J, with 19 bases between. Germline values: CDR1 MGHDK, CDR2 SYGVNS. CDR3 length: 17 amino acids. CDR3 protein: CASSIELAVNPYNEQFF. The CDR3 DNA reads TGTGCCAGCAGTATCGAACTAGCAGTAAACCCCTACAATGAGCAGTTCTTC.

The V call is TRBV19, the J call TRBJ1-1, with D possibly TRBD1 on 6 matching bases. This CDR3 region has 16 residues. With 4 bases removed from V and 0 bases from J, the gap between germline ends came to 15 bases. Germline loops: CDR1 LNHDA, CDR2 SQIVND (reference sequence). The CDR3 DNA follows: TGTGCCAGTAGTAGAAGGGGGGGGGCGATGAACACTGAAGCTTTCTTT. It specifies CASSRRGGAMNTEAFF.

The rearrangement uses TRBV18 and TRBJ2-4; tentative D call: TRBD1 (6 bases). The CDR3 contains 12 residues. Germline V gives CDR1 KGHSH, CDR2 LQKENI. CDR3 coding DNA: TGTGCTTCAGGGGCCGGATGGAACATTCAGTACTTC. Translated, it gives CASGAGWNIQYF.

This rearrangement joins TRBV15 to TRBJ2-2, with D tentatively TRBD2 (6 bases). The CDR3 runs to 14 residues. The germline V gene encodes CDR1 LNHNV and CDR2 YYDKDF (reference sequence). V lost 3 bases and J 8 bases, leaving 13 bases between the germline ends. CDR3 nucleotides: TGTGCCACCAGCAGCTCGGGGGAGCCTGGGGAGCTGTTTTTT. Amino acids: CATSSSGEPGELFF. The full variable domain, in which reference TRBV15 and TRBJ2-2 provide the parts outside the CDR3, is DAMVIQNPRYQVTQFGKPVTLSCSQTLNHNVMYWYQQKSSQAPKLLFHYYDKDFNNEADTPDNFQSRRPNTSFCFLDIRSPGLGDTAMYLCATSSSGEPGELFFGEGSRLTVL.

The chain joins TRBV28 to TRBJ2-5, with D possibly being TRBD1 (7 bases). V dropped 4 bases and J dropped 5 bases, with 14 bases sitting between them. From germline, CDR1 is MDHEN and CDR2 SYDVKM. The CDR3 totals 14 residues. The CDR3 DNA sequence: TGTGCCAGCAGTTCCCCACAGGGGACTGAGACCCAGTACTTC. It codes for CASSSPQGTETQYF.

This sequence joins TRBV29-1 and TRBJ1-5; D unresolved. V lost 4 bases, J lost 7 bases, and 14 bases lay in between. The CDR3 totals 13 residues. CDR1 is SQVTM and CDR2 is ANQGSEA in the germline V gene. CDR3 amino acids: CSVGVLDNQPQHF. For the CDR3, the DNA is TGCAGCGTTGGGGTGTTAGACAACCAGCCCCAGCATTTT.